Below are 26 T cell receptor beta chains sequenced from a single sample in a study of blood T cell repertoires in COVID-19. Sequencing used immunoSEQ multiplex PCR; TCRdb keeps in-frame clones, though not all of them. The table includes a few hundred thousand clones, about four fifths detected once. Sequencing input: PBMCs or T cells enriched from blood (not recorded which). Source of these receptors: a man aged 50-59 years who had recovered from COVID-19.

This sequence joins TRBV12-3 or TRBV12-4 and TRBJ1-2; D is unresolved. Trimming pared 4 bases from V and 2 bases from J, leaving 8 bases between. The CDR3 is made up of 13 amino acids. The CDR3 loop is CASSWRENYGYTF. The CDR3, as DNA: TGTGCCAGCAGTTGGCGGGAGAACTATGGCTACACCTTC.

The chain recombines TRBV28 with TRBJ1-1, with TRBD1 matching 7 bases. V shed 6 bases and J 11 bases; nucleotides not matched to a gene: 12. Per germline, CDR1 MDHEN and CDR2 SYDVKM. The CDR3 contains 13 residues. DNA for the CDR3: TGTGCCAGCAGGCTTCCCCGACAGGGCCAGGCTTTCTTT. Protein product: CASRLPRQGQAFF.

V usage is TRBV5-1 and J usage is TRBJ2-3; D is perhaps TRBD2 (5 bases). Germline V gene data show CDR1 as SGHRS and CDR2 as YFSETQ. Trimming cost V 2 bases and J 6 bases, with 7 bases left between them. The CDR3 totals 12 residues. The chain's CDR3 is CASSFGVDTQYF. The CDR3 DNA follows: TGCGCCAGCAGCTTCGGGGTTGATACGCAGTATTTT.

V usage is TRBV5-5 and J usage is TRBJ1-5; D ambiguous. CDR1 SGHKS and CDR2 YYEKEE come from the germline V gene (reference sequence). The germline V and J ends were trimmed by 4 bases and 4 bases, with 9 bases remaining between them. This CDR3 has 13 amino acids. The chain's CDR3 is CASSRDVNQPQHF. The CDR3 DNA reads TGTGCCAGCAGCCGGGATGTAAATCAGCCCCAGCATTTT.

The chain links TRBV4-3 to TRBJ2-2, with 8 bases lining up with TRBD2. Per the germline V gene, CDR1 is LGHNA and CDR2 is YSLEER. V gave up 6 bases and J gave up 2 bases; unmatched junction bases: 5. The CDR3 runs to 15 residues. The CDR3 loop is CASSKRELNTGELFF. The CDR3 DNA reads as TGCGCCAGCAGTAAGCGGGAGCTAAACACCGGGGAGCTGTTTTTT.

The chain is built from TRBV7-6 and TRBJ2-5; D may be TRBD1 (5 bases). CDR1 and CDR2 (germline): SGHVS, FNYEAQ. The V end lost 1 base, the J end lost 0 bases, and 12 bases lay between the germline ends. CDR3 length: 16 amino acids. DNA for the CDR3: TGTGCCAGCAGCTTAGGGTTTCAGGGTTACCAAGAGACCCAGTACTTC. Protein: CASSLGFQGYQETQYF.

The chain joins TRBV19 to TRBJ2-7, with 14 nucleotides matching TRBD2. Germline CDR1 and CDR2: LNHDA and SQIVND (reference sequence). This CDR3 has 19 residues. J gave up 3 bases and V 3 bases, and 13 bases lay outside the gene matches. Written as DNA, the CDR3 is TGTGCCAGTAGTATGGCAGACGGCCCGGGACTAGCGGGGGACTACGAGCAGTACTTC. It is translated as CASSMADGPGLAGDYEQYF.

The rearrangement links TRBV19 to TRBJ2-7, with TRBD2 identical over 9 bases. Germline V lookup: CDR1 LNHDA, CDR2 SQIVND (reference sequence). Trimming took 3 bases from V and 4 from J; bases not matched to a gene: 7. This CDR3 is 15 amino acids long. The CDR3 is CASSISGTSSYEQYF. In DNA form, the CDR3 reads TGTGCCAGTAGTATCTCCGGGACTAGCAGTTACGAGCAGTACTTC.

The chain couples TRBV30 to TRBJ2-5, with 7 bases matching TRBD1. CDR1 is GTSNPN, CDR2 SVGIG, per germline (reference sequence). Trimming cost V 2 bases and J 5 bases; bases outside gene matches: 5. The CDR3 length is 13 residues. The CDR3 DNA reads as TGTGCCTGGAGTTTAGGGGGCCGGGAGACCCAGTACTTC. Protein product: CAWSLGGRETQYF.

This chain links TRBV18 with TRBJ1-1, with 7 bases lining up with TRBD1. The CDR3 contains 15 residues. The trim removed 5 bases at V and 3 bases at J, leaving 9 bases unmatched. Germline CDR1 KGHSH, CDR2 LQKENI. CDR3: CASSFTGEVDTEAFF. CDR3 nucleotide sequence: TGTGCCAGCTCATTTACAGGGGAGGTGGACACTGAAGCTTTCTTT. Together with reference TRBV18 and TRBJ1-1, the CDR3 gives the full variable domain: NAGVMQNPRHLVRRRGQEARLRCSPMKGHSHVYWYRQLPEEGLKFMVYLQKENIIDESGMPKERFSAEFPKEGPSILRIQQVVRGDSAAYFCASSFTGEVDTEAFFGQGTRLTVV.

This rearrangement joins TRBV19 to TRBJ2-1; 9 bases are a match to TRBD2. The V gene's germline CDR1 is LNHDA and CDR2 SQIVND (reference sequence). The CDR3 has 17 amino acids. J gave up 9 bases and V 5 bases, and 17 bases lay outside the gene matches. The CDR3 nucleotides are TGTGCCAGTAGTGGCCAGGTCGTGCTAGCGGGAAGGATTGAGCAGTTCTTC. This gives the protein CASSGQVVLAGRIEQFF.

This rearrangement joins TRBV19 to TRBJ2-7; perhaps TRBD1 as D (5 bases). The CDR3 runs to 14 residues. The V end was cut by 5 bases, the J end by 0 bases, with 11 bases between. Germline V gene data show CDR1 as LNHDA and CDR2 as SQIVND (reference sequence). The CDR3: CASSQTGSSYEQYF. DNA of the CDR3: TGTGCCAGTAGTCAAACAGGCAGCTCCTACGAGCAGTACTTC.

This chain links TRBV7-2 with TRBJ2-3, with a possible D match to TRBD2 (6 bases). CDR1 SGHTA and CDR2 FQGNSA come from the germline V gene. V was clipped by 2 bases and J by 1 base, with 19 bases between them. This CDR3 region has 18 residues. This CDR3 is CASSLSGGGASGTDTQYF. CDR3 sequence (DNA): TGTGCCAGCAGCTTATCCGGGGGTGGGGCTAGCGGCACAGATACGCAGTATTTT.

In regard to this clone: The junction and the germline gene differ at one end; a read error may be behind it. The chain is built from TRBV6-5 and TRBJ2-5; 7 positions agree with TRBD1. CDR1 and CDR2 (germline): MNHEY, SVGAGI. This CDR3 has 14 residues. The CDR3 loop is CASGAGHQGETQYF. CDR3 in DNA: TGTGCCAGCGGGGCCGGACACCAGGGGGAGACCCAATACTTC.

This clone was observed a single time. In nucleotides, the CDR3 is TGTGCCAGCTCACCACAGTCGGTTACCCAGGGGCAGCCCCAGCATTTT. Amino acids: CASSPQSVTQGQPQHF. The rearrangement joins TRBV18 to TRBJ1-5, with D tentatively TRBD1 (6 bases). The ends were cut back, 1 base at V and 7 bases at J, with 17 bases in the middle. In germline, CDR1 is KGHSH, CDR2 LQKENI. The CDR3 has 16 amino acids.

The genes are TRBV19 and TRBJ2-7; D is possibly TRBD1 (5 bases). In germline, CDR1 is LNHDA, CDR2 SQIVND (reference sequence). With 2 bases removed from V and 6 bases from J, the gap between germline ends came to 14 bases. This CDR3 is 14 amino acids long. The CDR3 sequence: CASSIIKGLSEQYF. Written as DNA, the CDR3 is TGTGCCAGTAGTATAATTAAGGGGCTCAGCGAGCAGTACTTC.

The chain recombines TRBV28 with TRBJ2-7; 8 bases are shared with TRBD1. V dropped 7 bases and J dropped 0; count of bases not matched to a gene: 5. Germline-derived CDR1 and CDR2 are MDHEN and SYDVKM. The CDR3 length is 14 residues. CDR3 nucleotide sequence: TGTGCCAGCAAAACTCAGGGGGCCTCCTACGAGCAGTACTTC. It codes for CASKTQGASYEQYF.

This chain links TRBV5-1 with TRBJ2-7, with D unresolved. In germline, CDR1 is SGHRS, CDR2 YFSETQ. This CDR3 spans 13 amino acids. Trimming took 0 bases from V and 5 from J, leaving 9 bases between them. The CDR3 DNA follows: TGCGCCAGCAGCTTGGCGGGTAGTGACGAGCAGTACTTC. Residues: CASSLAGSDEQYF.

This clone was seen a few times. The chain is built from TRBV24-1 and TRBJ2-7; possible D gene TRBD1, 5 bases. The V gene lost 7 bases and the J gene lost 0 bases, with 9 bases spanning the gap. The germline V gene has CDR1 KGHDR and CDR2 SFDVKD. The CDR3 sequence is 13 residues long. CDR3 coding DNA: TGTGCCACCAGAGACAGAAACTCCTACGAGCAGTACTTC. Its protein product is CATRDRNSYEQYF.

The chain is built from TRBV29-1 and TRBJ2-1; a possible D gene is TRBD2 (6 bases). Trimming shortened V by 6 bases and J by 10 bases, and 34 bases separated the two germline ends. Germline V gene lookup returns CDR1 SQVTM and CDR2 ANQGSEA. The CDR3 runs 18 residues. The CDR3 DNA follows: TGCAGCGTCCGCGGTCGGGCTAGTTGGGAGCGGGCCGGTCAGGAGCAGTTCTTC. This gives the protein CSVRGRASWERAGQEQFF.

The rearrangement uses TRBV4-2 and TRBJ1-1; D is ambiguous. Germline assignment: CDR1 LGHNA and CDR2 YNFKEQ. V lost 0 bases to trimming and J lost 1 base, with 9 bases between them. This CDR3 is built from 15 residues. CDR3 region: CASSQELSENTEAFF. CDR3 in DNA: TGTGCCAGCAGCCAAGAGCTCAGCGAGAACACTGAAGCTTTCTTT.

This chain connects TRBV10-1 to TRBJ1-2, with 7 bases that match TRBD1. The CDR3 spans 15 residues. The trim removed 5 bases at V and 0 bases at J, leaving 6 bases unmatched. Germline V gives CDR1 WNHNN, CDR2 SYGVQD (reference sequence). CDR3 region: CASSSQGVPNYGYTF. CDR3 in DNA: TGCGCCAGCAGTTCCCAGGGGGTACCTAACTATGGCTACACCTTC.

The chain employs TRBV18 and TRBJ1-1, with TRBD1 matching 7 bases. Germline V gene lookup returns CDR1 KGHSH and CDR2 LQKENI. The CDR3 loop spans 21 amino acids. V shed 3 bases and J 2 bases; nucleotides not matched to a gene: 24. This CDR3 is CASSPSRQGPVRMRSNTEAFF. The CDR3 nucleotides are TGTGCCAGCTCACCTTCAAGACAGGGACCGGTCAGAATGAGATCCAACACTGAAGCTTTCTTT. The full variable domain, completed using reference TRBV18 and TRBJ1-1, is NAGVMQNPRHLVRRRGQEARLRCSPMKGHSHVYWYRQLPEEGLKFMVYLQKENIIDESGMPKERFSAEFPKEGPSILRIQQVVRGDSAAYFCASSPSRQGPVRMRSNTEAFFGQGTRLTVV.

The chain links TRBV10-3 to TRBJ1-1, with TRBD1 matching 8 bases. The CDR3 runs 17 residues. CDR1 is ENHRY, CDR2 SYGVKD, per germline. J was trimmed by 1 base and V by 4 bases; bases with no gene match: 11. The DNA of the CDR3 is TGTGCCATCAGTGGAGGACAGGGACAGCCGAAGAACACTGAAGCTTTCTTT. This gives the protein CAISGGQGQPKNTEAFF.

The chain has TRBV6-7 and TRBJ1-1; a possible D gene is TRBD1 (6 bases). TRBV6-7 is labeled an ORF, and its function is uncertain. CDR3 length: 13 residues. The ends were cut back, 8 bases at V and 11 bases at J, with 21 bases in the middle. In DNA, the CDR3 is TGTGCCAGCCAAGGGAGGGCGATGAGGGGGGCTTTCTTT. It encodes CASQGRAMRGAFF.

The chain recombines TRBV27 with TRBJ2-7; 9 bases match TRBD2. With V trimmed by 5 bases and J by 2 bases, 10 bases remained unmatched. CDR1 and CDR2 (germline): MNHEY, SMNVEV (reference sequence). The CDR3 loop spans 16 amino acids. As DNA, the CDR3 is TGTGCCAGCAGTCCTTACTCAGCGGGAGGAACCTACGAGCAGTACTTC. This gives the protein CASSPYSAGGTYEQYF.